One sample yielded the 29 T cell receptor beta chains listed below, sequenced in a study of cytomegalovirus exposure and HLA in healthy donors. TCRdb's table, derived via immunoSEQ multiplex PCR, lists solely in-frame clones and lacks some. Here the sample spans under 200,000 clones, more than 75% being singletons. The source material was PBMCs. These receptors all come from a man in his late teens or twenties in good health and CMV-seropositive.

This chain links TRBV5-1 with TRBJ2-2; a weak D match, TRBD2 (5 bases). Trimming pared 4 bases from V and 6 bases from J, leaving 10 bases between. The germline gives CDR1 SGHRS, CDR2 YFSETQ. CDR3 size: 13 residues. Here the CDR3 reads CASSPGMAGELFF. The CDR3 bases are TGCGCCAGCAGCCCGGGAATGGCCGGGGAGCTGTTTTTT.

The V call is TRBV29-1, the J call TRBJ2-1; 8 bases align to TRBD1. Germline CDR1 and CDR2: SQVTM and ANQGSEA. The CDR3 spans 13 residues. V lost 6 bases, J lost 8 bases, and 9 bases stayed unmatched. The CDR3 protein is CSVDRDRSYEQFF. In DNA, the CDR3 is TGCAGCGTAGATCGGGACAGGTCCTATGAGCAGTTCTTC.

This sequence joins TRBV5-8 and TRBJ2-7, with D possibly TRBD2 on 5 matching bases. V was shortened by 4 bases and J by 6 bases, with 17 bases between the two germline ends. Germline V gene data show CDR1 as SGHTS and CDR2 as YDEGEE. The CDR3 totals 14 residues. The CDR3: CASSTGERAREQYF. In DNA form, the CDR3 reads TGTGCCAGCAGCACCGGGGAACGCGCCCGCGAGCAGTACTTC.

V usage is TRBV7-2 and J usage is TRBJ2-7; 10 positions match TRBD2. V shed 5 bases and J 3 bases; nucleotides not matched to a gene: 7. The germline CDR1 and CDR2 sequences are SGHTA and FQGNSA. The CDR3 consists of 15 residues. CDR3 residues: CASSPRPSGSYEQYF. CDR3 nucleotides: TGTGCCAGCAGCCCCCGCCCTAGCGGGAGCTACGAGCAGTACTTC.

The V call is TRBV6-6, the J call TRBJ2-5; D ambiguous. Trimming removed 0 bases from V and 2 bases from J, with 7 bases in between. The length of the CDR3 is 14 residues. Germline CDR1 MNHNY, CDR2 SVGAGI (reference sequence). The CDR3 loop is CASSYSPGQETQYF. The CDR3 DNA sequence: TGTGCCAGCAGTTACTCGCCCGGTCAAGAGACCCAGTACTTC.

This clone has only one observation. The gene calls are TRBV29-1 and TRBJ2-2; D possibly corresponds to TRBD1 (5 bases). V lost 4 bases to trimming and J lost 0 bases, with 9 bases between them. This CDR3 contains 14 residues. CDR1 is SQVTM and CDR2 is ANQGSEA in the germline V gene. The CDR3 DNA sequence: TGCAGCGTTGGTGGACACTCGAACACCGGGGAGCTGTTTTTT. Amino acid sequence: CSVGGHSNTGELFF.

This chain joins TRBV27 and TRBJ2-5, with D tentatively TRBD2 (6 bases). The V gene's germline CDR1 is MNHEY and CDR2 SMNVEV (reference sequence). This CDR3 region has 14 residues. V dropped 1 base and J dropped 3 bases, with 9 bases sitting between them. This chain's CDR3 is CASSLLAVKETQYF. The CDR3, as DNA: TGTGCCAGCAGTTTATTAGCGGTAAAAGAGACCCAGTACTTC.

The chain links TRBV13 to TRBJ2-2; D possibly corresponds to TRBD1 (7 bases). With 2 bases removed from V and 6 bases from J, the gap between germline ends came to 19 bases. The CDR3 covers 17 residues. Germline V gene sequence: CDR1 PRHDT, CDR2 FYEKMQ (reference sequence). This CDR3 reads CASSLRSGGRISGELFF. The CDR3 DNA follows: TGTGCCAGCAGCTTAAGGTCAGGGGGGCGCATCTCCGGGGAGCTGTTTTTT.

The CDR3: CASSEKENQPQHF. In nucleotides, the CDR3 is TGTGCCAGCAGTGAAAAAGAGAATCAGCCCCAGCATTTT. The chain links TRBV6-1 to TRBJ1-5; D unclear. This CDR3 is 13 amino acids long. In germline, CDR1 is MNHNS, CDR2 SASEGT. Between the trimmed V and J ends, which lost 2 bases and 4 bases, there was a span of 6 bases.

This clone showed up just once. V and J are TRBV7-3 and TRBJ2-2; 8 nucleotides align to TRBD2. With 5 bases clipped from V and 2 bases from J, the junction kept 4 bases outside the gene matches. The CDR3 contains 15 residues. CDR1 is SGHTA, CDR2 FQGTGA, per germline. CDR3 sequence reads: CASSPAGVNTGELFF. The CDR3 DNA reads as TGTGCCAGCAGCCCAGCGGGAGTCAACACCGGGGAGCTGTTTTTT.

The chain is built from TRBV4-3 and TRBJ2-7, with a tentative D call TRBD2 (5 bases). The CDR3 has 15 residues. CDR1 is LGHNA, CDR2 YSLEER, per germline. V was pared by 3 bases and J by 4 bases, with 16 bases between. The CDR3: CASSHALVASYEQYF. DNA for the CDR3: TGCGCCAGCAGCCACGCACTAGTCGCGTCTTACGAGCAGTACTTC.

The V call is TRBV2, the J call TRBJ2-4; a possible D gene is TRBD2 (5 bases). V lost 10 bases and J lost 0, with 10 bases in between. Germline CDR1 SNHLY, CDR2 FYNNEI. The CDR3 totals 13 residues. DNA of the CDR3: TGTGCCACCTCGGGGATAGCCAAAAACATTCAGTACTTC. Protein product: CATSGIAKNIQYF.

The CDR3: CASSLGQNNEQFF. CDR3 bases: TGTGCCAGCAGCTTGGGACAGAACAATGAGCAGTTCTTC. The chain joins TRBV7-7 to TRBJ2-1, with 7 bases identical to TRBD1. The CDR3 is 13 residues long. From germline, CDR1 is SSHAT and CDR2 FNYEAQ (reference sequence). V lost 3 bases to trimming and J lost 5 bases; unmatched junction nucleotides: 1.

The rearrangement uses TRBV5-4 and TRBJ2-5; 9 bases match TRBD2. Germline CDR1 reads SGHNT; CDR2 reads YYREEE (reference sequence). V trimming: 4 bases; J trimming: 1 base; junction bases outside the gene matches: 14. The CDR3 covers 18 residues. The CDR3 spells CASSTGGTSWKSQETQYF. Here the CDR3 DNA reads TGTGCCAGCAGCACGGGGGGGACTAGCTGGAAAAGCCAAGAGACCCAGTACTTC.

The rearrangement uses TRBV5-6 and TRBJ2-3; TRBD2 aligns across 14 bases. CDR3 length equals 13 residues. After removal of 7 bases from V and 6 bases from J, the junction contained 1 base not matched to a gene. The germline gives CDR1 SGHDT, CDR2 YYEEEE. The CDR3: CASRTSGRDTQYF. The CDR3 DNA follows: TGTGCCAGCCGGACTAGCGGGAGGGATACGCAGTATTTT.

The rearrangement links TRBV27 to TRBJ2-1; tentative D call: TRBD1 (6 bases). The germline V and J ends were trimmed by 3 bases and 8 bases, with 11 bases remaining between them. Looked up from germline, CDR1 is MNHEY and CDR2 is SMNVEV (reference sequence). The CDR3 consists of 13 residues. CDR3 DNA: TGTGCCAGCAGTTTCGCAGGGGAGTATGAGCAGTTCTTC. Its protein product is CASSFAGEYEQFF.

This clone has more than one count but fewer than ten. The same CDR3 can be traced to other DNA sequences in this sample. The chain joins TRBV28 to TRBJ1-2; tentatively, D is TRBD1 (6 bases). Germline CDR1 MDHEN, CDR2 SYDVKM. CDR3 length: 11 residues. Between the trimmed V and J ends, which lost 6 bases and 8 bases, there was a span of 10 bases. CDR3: CASSHRGGYTF. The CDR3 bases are TGTGCCAGCAGCCATAGGGGGGGCTACACCTTC.

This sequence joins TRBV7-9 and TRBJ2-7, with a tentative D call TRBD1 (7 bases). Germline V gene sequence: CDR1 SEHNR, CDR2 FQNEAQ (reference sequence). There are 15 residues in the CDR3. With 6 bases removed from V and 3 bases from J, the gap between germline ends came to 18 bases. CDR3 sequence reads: CASRTDGGQNYEQYF. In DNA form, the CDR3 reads TGTGCCAGCAGGACGGACGGGGGACAGAACTACGAGCAGTACTTC.

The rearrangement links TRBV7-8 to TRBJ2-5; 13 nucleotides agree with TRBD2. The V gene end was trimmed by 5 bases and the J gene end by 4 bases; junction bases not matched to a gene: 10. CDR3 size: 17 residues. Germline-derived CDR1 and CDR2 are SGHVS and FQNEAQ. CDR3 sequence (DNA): TGTGCCAGCAGCCCCCGGACTAGCGGGAGTGGGGGAGAGACCCAGTACTTC. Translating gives CASSPRTSGSGGETQYF.

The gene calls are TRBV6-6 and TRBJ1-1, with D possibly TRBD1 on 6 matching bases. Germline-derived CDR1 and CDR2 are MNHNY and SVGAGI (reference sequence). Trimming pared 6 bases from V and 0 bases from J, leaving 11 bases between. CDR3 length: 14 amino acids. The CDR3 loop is CASRTQGMNTEAFF. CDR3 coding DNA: TGTGCCAGCAGAACACAGGGCATGAACACTGAAGCTTTCTTT.

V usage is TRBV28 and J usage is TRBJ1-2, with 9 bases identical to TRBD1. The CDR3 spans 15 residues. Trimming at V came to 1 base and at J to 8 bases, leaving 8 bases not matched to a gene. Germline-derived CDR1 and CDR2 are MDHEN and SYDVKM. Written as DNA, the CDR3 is TGTGCCAGCAGTTTATACCCGGGACAGGGAAGCGGCTACACCTTC. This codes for CASSLYPGQGSGYTF.

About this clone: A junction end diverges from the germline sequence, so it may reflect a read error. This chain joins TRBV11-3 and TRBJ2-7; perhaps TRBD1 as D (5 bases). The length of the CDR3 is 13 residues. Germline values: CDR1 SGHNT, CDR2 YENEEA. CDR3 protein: CASSLEPWGPTLF. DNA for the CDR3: TGTGCCAGCAGCTTAGAGCCCTGGGGCCCTACCCTCTTC.

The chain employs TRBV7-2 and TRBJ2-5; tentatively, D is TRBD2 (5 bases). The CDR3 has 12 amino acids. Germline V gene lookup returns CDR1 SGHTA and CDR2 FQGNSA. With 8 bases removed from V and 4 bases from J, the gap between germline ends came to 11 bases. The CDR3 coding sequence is TGTGCCAGCGGTCCAGGAGGAGAGACCCAGTACTTC. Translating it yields CASGPGGETQYF.

CDR3 protein: CAIRGITDEQYF. In nucleotides, the CDR3 is TGTGCCATCAGGGGCATAACCGACGAGCAGTACTTC. The J gene is TRBJ2-7, the V gene TRBV10-3; D call uncertain. CDR3 length equals 12 residues. Germline V gives CDR1 ENHRY, CDR2 SYGVKD. Trimming removed 6 bases from V and 5 bases from J, with 11 bases in between.

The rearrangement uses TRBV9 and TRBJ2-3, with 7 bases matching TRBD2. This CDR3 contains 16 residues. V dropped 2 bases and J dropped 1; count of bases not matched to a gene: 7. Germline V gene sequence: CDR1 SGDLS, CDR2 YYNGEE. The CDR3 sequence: CASSVSSGLGTDTQYF. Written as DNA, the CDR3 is TGTGCCAGCAGCGTGTCTAGCGGTTTGGGCACAGATACGCAGTATTTT.

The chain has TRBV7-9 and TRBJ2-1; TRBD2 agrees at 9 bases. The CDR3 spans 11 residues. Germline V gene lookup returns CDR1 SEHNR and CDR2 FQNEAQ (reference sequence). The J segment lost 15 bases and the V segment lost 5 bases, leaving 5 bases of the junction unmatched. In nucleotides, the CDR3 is TGTGCCAGCAGCCTGCGGGAGGGGGCGTTCTTC. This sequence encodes CASSLREGAFF.

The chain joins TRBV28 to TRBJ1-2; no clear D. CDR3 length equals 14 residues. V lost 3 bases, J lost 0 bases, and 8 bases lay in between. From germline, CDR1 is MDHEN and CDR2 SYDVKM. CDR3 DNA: TGTGCCAGCAGTTTCAGGCCTACTAACTATGGCTACACCTTC. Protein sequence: CASSFRPTNYGYTF.

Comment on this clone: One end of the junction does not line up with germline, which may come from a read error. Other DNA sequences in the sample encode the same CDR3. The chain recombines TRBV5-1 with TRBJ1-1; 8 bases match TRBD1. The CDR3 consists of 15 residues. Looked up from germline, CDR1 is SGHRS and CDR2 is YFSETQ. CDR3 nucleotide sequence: TGTGCCAGCAGCTTAACCGGGACAGGGAACACTGAAGCTTTCTTT. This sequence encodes CASSLTGTGNTEAFF. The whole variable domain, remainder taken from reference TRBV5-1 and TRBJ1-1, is KAGVTQTPRYLIKTRGQQVTLSCSPISGHRSVSWYQQTPGQGLQFLFEYFSETQRNKGNFPGRFSGRQFSNSRSEMNVSTLELGDSALYLCASSLTGTGNTEAFFGQGTRLTVV.

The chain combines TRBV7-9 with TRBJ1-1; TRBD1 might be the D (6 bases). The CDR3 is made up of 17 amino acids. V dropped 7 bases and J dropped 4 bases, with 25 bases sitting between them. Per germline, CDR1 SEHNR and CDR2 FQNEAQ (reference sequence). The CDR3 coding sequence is TGTGCCAGCACCTACGGGGGGGACACACGAACCGGCACTGAAGCTTTCTTT. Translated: CASTYGGDTRTGTEAFF.